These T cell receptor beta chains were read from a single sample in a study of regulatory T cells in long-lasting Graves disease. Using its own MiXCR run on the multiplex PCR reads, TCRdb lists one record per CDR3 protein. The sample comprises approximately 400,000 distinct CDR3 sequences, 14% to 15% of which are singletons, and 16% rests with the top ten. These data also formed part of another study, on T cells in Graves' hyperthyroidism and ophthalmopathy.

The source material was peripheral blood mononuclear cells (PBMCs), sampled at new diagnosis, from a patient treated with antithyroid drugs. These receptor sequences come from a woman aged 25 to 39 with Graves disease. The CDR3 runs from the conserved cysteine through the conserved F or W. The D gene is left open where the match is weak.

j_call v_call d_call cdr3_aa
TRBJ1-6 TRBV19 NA CASSMVRGSPGDSPLHF
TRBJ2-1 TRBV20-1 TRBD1 CSATTLLGTDLYNEQFF
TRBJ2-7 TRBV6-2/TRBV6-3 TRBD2 CASFSGRGPPRNEQYF
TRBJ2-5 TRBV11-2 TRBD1 CASSRGDRGIQETQYF
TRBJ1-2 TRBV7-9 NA CASSRRDGQNYGYTF
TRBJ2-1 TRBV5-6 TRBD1 CATTGGTGEQFF
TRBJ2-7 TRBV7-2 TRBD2 CASSLSSSGRSYEQYF
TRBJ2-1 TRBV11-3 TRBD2 CASSLGSGRGLDEQFF
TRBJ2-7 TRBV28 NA CASSAGSDYEQYF
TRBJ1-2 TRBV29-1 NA CSAKVVGGYGYTF
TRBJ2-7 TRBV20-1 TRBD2 CSAAILAGGPNEQYF
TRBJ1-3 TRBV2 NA CAGAGDSGNTIYF
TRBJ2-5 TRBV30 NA CAWSEGETQYF
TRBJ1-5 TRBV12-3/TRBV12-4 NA CASSLAGHQPQHF
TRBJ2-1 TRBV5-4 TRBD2 CASSLWGGGGEQFF
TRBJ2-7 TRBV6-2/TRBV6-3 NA CASSYSQVSSYEQYF
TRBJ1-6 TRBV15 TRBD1 CATSGQTPGQSSYNSPLHF
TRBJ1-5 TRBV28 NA CASVIGIQPQHF
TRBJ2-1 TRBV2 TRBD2 CASKELAGANEQFF
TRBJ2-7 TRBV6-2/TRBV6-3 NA CASRTIGYNSYEQYF
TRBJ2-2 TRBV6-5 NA CASSYFTNTGELFF
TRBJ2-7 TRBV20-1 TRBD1 CSASLGTGGINEQYF
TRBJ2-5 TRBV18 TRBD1 CASSPQTGWETQYF
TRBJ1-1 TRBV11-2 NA CASSSQTVFSEAFF
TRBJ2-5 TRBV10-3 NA CAISGRAIQETQYF
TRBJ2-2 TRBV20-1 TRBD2 CSARKGLAGGGTGELFF
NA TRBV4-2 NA CASGFPEQFF
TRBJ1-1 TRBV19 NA CASSSQEPQVEAFF
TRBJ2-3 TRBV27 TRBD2 CASSTGLAGDTQYF
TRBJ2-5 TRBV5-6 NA CASSLTLLTGTPETQYF
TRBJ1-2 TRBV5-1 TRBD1 CASSPDRPVYGYTF
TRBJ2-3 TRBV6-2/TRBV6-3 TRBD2 CASSYGTSGSSPPGTDTQYF
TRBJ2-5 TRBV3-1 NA CASSQDPPQKETQYF
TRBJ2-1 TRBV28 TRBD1 CASSHRGPNEQFF
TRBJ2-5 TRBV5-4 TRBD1 CASSLMDRGYQETQYF